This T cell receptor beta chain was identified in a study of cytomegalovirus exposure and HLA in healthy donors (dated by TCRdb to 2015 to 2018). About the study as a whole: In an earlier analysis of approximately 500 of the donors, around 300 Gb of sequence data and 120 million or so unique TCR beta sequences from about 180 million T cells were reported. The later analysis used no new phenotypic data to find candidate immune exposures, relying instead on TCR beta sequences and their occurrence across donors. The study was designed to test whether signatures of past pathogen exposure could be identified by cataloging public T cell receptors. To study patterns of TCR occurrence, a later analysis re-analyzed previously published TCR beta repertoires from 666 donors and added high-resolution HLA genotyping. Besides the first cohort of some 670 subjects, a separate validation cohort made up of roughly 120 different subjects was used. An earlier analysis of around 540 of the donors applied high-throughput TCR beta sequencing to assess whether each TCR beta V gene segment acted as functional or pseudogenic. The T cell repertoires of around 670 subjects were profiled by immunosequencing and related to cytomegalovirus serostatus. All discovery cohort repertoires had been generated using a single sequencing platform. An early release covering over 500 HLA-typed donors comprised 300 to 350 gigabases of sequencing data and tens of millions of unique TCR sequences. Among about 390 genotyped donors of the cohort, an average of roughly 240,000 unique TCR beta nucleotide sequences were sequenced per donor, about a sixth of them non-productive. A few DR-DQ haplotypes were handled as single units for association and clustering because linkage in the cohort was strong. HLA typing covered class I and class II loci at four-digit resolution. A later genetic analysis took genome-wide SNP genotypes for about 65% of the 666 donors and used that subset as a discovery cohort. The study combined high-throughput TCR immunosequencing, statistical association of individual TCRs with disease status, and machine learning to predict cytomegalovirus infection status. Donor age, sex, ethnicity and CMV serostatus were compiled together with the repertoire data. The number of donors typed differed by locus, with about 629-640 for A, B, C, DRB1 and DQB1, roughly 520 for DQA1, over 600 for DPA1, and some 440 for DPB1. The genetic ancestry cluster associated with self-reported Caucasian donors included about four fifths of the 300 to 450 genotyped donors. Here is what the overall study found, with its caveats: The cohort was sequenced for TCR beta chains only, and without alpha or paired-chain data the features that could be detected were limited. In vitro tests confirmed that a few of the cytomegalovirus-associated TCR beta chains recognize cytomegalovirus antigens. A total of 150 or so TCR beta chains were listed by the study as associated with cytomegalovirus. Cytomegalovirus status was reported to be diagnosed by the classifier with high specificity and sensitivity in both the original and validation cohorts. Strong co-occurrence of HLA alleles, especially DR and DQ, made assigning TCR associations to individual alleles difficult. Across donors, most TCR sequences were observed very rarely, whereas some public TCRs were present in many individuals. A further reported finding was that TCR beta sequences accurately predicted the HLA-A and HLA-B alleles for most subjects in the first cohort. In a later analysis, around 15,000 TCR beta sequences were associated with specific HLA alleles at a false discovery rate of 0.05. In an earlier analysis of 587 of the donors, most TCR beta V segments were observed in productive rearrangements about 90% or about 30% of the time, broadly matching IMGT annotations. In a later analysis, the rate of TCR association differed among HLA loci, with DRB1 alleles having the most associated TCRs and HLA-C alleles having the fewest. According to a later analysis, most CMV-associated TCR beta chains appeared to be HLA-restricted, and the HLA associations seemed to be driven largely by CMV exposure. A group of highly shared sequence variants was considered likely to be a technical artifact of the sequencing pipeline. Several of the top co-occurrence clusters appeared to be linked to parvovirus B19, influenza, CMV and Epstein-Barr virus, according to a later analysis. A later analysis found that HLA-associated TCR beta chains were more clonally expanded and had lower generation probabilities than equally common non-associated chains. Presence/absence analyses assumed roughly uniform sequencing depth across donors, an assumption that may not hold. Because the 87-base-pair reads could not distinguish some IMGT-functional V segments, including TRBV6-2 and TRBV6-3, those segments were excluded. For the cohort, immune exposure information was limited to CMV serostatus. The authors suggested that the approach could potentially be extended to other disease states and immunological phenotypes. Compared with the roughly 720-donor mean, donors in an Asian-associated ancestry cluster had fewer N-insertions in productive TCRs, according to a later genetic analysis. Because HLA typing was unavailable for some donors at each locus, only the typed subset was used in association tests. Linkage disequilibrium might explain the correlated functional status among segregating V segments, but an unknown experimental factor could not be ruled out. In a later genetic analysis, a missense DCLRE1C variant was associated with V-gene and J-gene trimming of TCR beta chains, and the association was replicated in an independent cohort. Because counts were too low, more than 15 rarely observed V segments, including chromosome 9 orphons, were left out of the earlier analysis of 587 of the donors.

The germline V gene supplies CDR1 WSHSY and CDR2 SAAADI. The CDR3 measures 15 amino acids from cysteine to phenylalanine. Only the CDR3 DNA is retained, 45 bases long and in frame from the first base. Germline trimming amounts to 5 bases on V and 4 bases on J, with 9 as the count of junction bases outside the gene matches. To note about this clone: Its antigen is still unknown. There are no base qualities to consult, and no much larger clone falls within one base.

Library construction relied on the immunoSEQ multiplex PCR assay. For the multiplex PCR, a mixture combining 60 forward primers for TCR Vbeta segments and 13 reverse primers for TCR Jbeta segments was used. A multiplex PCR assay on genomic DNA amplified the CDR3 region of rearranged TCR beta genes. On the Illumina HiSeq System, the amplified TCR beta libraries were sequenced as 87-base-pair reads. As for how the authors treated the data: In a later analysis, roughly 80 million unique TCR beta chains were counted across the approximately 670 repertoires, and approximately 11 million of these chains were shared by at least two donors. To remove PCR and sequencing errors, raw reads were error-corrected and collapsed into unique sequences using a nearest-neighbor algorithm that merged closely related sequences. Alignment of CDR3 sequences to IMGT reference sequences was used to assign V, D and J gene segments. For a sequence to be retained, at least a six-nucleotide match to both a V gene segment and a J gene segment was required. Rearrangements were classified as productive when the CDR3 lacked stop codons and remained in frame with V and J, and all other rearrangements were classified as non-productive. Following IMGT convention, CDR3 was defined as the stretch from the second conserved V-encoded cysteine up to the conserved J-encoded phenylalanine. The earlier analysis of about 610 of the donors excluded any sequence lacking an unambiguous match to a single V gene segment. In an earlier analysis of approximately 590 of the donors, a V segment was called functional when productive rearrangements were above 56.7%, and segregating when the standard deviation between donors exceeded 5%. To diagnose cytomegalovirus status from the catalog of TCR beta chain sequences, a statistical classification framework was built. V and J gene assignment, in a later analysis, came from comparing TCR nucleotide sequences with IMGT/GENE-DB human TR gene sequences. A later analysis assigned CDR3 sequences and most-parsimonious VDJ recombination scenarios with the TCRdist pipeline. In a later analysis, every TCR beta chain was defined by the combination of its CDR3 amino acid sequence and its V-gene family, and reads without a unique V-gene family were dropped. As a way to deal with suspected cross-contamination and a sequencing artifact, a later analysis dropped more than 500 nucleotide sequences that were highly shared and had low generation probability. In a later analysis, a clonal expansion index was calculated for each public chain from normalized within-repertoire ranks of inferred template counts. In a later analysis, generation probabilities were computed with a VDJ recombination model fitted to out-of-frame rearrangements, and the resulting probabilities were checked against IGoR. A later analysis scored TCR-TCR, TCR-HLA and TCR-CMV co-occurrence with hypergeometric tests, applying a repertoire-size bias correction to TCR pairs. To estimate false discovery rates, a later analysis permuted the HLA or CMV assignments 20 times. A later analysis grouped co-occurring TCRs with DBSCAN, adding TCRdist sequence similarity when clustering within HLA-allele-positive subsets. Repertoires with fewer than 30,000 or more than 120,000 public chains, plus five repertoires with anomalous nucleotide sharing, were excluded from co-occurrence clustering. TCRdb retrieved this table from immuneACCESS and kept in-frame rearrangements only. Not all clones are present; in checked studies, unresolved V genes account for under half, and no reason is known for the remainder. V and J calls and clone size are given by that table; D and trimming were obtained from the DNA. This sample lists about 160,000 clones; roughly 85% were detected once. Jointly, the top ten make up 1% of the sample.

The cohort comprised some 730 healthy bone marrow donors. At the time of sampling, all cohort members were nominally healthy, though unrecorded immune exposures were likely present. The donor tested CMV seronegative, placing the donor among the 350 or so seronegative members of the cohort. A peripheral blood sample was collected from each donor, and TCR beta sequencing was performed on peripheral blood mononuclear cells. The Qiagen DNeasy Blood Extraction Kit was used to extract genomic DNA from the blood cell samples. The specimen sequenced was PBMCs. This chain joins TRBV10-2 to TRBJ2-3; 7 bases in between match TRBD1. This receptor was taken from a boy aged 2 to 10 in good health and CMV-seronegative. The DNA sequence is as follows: TGCGCCAGCAGTCTTGACAGGGTCGGGGCAGATACGCAGTATTTT. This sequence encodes CASSLDRVGADTQYF.